Reported below is one TCR beta chain. Participants had their cohort set by participant-reported clinical history. These data belong to a study of blood T cell repertoires in COVID-19. Study as a whole: T cells, B-cell-depleted T cells, or PBMCs provided the cDNA or gDNA that served as material.

The CDR3 spans 16 residues. With 2 bases removed from V and 0 bases from J, the gap between germline ends came to 13 bases. Looked up from germline, CDR1 is GTSNPN and CDR2 is SVGIG (reference sequence). The table came from immunoSEQ multiplex PCR; TCRdb's copy has only in-frame clones and leaves some out. The sample holds around 190,000 clones, over 80% seen once. Sequences were obtained from PBMCs or T cells enriched from blood (not recorded which). The chain uses TRBV30 and TRBJ1-4; possible D gene TRBD1, 6 bases. This receptor was taken from a man between 18 and 29 years old with acute COVID-19. This CDR3 is CAWSFTGSATNEKLFF. In nucleotides, the CDR3 is TGTGCCTGGAGTTTCACAGGGTCCGCAACTAATGAAAAACTGTTTTTT. Full variable domain (outside the CDR3, taken from reference TRBV30 and TRBJ1-4): SQTIHQWPATLVQPVGSPLSLECTVEGTSNPNLYWYRQAAGRGLQLLFYSVGIGQISSEVPQNLSASRPQDRQFILSSKKLLLSDSGFYLCAWSFTGSATNEKLFFGSGTQLSVL.